Listed here are 21 T cell receptor beta chains from one sample, sequenced in a study of blood T cell repertoires in COVID-19. Assay used: immunoSEQ multiplex PCR; TCRdb lists only in-frame clones, some missing. Altogether over 200,000 clones are present, roughly 80% being singletons, with the ten largest covering approximately 5%. Sequenced: peripheral blood. These receptors all stem from a human donor in a cohort sampled during active COVID-19.

This clone is a singleton in its sample. Mismatch with germline at one junction end may stem from a read error. The sample contains more than one DNA sequence encoding this CDR3. This rearrangement joins TRBV28 to TRBJ1-6; D may be TRBD1 (5 bases). The CDR3 loop spans 15 amino acids. Per germline, CDR1 MDHEN and CDR2 SYDVKM. CDR3 in amino acids: CASSLWQGRNSPLHF. For the CDR3, the DNA is TGTGCTAGCAGTTTATGGCAGGGTAGAAATTCACCCCTCCACTTT. Drawing the rest from reference TRBV28 and TRBJ1-6, the complete variable domain is DVKVTQSSRYLVKRTGEKVFLECVQDMDHENMFWYRQDPGLGLRLIYFSYDVKMKEKGDIPEGYSVSREKKERFSLILESASTNQTSMYLCASSLWQGRNSPLHFGNGTRLTVT.

This clone appeared a few times. Distinct nucleotide sequences in the sample also encode this CDR3. DNA of the CDR3: TGTGCCAGCAGTTATTCCCCCAGCTACGAGCAGTACTTC. As protein: CASSYSPSYEQYF. The chain has TRBV6-2 or TRBV6-3 and TRBJ2-7; no clear D. Germline assignment: CDR1 MNHEY and CDR2 SVGEGT. The germline V and J ends were trimmed by 3 bases and 3 bases, with 9 bases remaining between them. This CDR3 has 13 residues.

The chain employs TRBV7-3 and TRBJ2-1, with 8 bases lining up with TRBD2. The CDR3 runs to 15 residues. V lost 1 base to trimming and J lost 4 bases; unmatched junction nucleotides: 3. Germline V gene lookup returns CDR1 SGHTA and CDR2 FQGTGA. CDR3 DNA sequence: TGTGCCAGCAGCTTAAACGGGAGGGATTACAATGAGCAGTTCTTC. This gives the protein CASSLNGRDYNEQFF.

The gene calls are TRBV7-2 and TRBJ2-7; tentative D call: TRBD1 (6 bases). Germline loops: CDR1 SGHTA, CDR2 FQGNSA. The CDR3 is 14 amino acids. Trimming stripped 1 base from V and 6 bases from J, with 13 bases between. Written as DNA, the CDR3 is TGTGCCAGCAGCTTAGACGGGACACCGCGCGAGCAGTACTTC. Translating gives CASSLDGTPREQYF.

The chain joins TRBV27 to TRBJ2-7; D possibly corresponds to TRBD2 (6 bases). The CDR3 is made up of 15 amino acids. Germline values: CDR1 MNHEY, CDR2 SMNVEV (reference sequence). The ends were cut back, 4 bases at V and 1 base at J, with 14 bases in the middle. DNA for the CDR3: TGTGCCAGCAGTTCCTTCGGGAGTGCTTCCTACGAGCAGTACTTC. Translation: CASSSFGSASYEQYF.

The chain carries TRBV4-2 and TRBJ2-2, with 7 positions matching TRBD2. Trimming removed 4 bases from V and 4 bases from J; junction bases left unmatched: 6. Per the germline V gene, CDR1 is LGHNA and CDR2 is YNFKEQ. The CDR3 is 15 amino acids. CDR3 in DNA: TGTGCCAGCAGCCGCGTTAGGGAGGGCACCGGGGAGCTGTTTTTT. Its protein is CASSRVREGTGELFF.

The chain carries TRBV7-8 and TRBJ1-1; D may be TRBD1 (6 bases). From germline, CDR1 is SGHVS and CDR2 FQNEAQ. V was shortened by 1 base and J by 4 bases, with 10 bases between the two germline ends. This CDR3 spans 14 amino acids. The CDR3 sequence: CASSLVQGSTEAFF. CDR3 DNA sequence: TGTGCCAGCAGCTTAGTACAGGGTTCCACTGAAGCTTTCTTT.

The chain has TRBV4-3 and TRBJ2-1; a weak D match, TRBD1 (5 bases). Trimming took 4 bases from V and 5 from J, leaving 18 bases between them. Germline V lookup: CDR1 LGHNA, CDR2 YSLEER. The length of the CDR3 is 16 residues. In DNA form, the CDR3 reads TGCGCCAGCAGCCGGGCCCTCCGGGCAGGGAACAATGAGCAGTTCTTC. The encoded protein is CASSRALRAGNNEQFF.

The V gene is TRBV21-1, the J gene TRBJ1-5; the table's D call, TRBD1, has no DNA check behind it. TRBV21-1 is described as a pseudogene. This CDR3 has 13 residues. CDR3 bases: TGTGCCAGCCGGGACAGGGGTAATCAGCCCCAGCATTTT. Translation gives CASRDRGNQPQHF.

The CDR3 sequence is CASRRRALFSYNEQFF. The CDR3 nucleotides read TGTGCCAGCAGGAGGAGGGCCTTGTTCTCCTACAATGAGCAGTTCTTC. The chain combines TRBV28 with TRBJ2-1; maybe TRBD2 (6 bases). CDR3 length: 16 amino acids. Per germline, CDR1 MDHEN and CDR2 SYDVKM. V lost 6 bases and J 0 bases, leaving 15 bases between the germline ends.

As concerns this clone: The same CDR3 is also encoded by other DNA sequences in this sample. The V and J genes are TRBV9 and TRBJ2-6, with a tentative D call TRBD1 (5 bases). Trimming shortened V by 0 bases and J by 4 bases, and 8 bases separated the two germline ends. The length of the CDR3 is 15 residues. Germline CDR1 and CDR2: SGDLS and YYNGEE. CDR3 residues: CASSVVGAGANVLTF. The CDR3 DNA sequence: TGTGCCAGCAGCGTAGTAGGGGCCGGGGCCAACGTCCTGACTTTC.

This clone has a count of ten or more. The chain is built from TRBV2 and TRBJ1-4; D is unresolved. The CDR3 runs 15 residues. The V end was cut by 2 bases, the J end by 3 bases, with 10 bases between. Germline CDR1 reads SNHLY; CDR2 reads FYNNEI. The chain's CDR3 is CASSEMRAANEKLFF. CDR3 DNA: TGTGCCAGCAGTGAAATGAGGGCAGCTAATGAAAAACTGTTTTTT.

The chain couples TRBV30 to TRBJ2-5; TRBD2 matches 9 bases. In germline, CDR1 is GTSNPN, CDR2 SVGIG (reference sequence). The V and J ends lost 1 base and 5 bases, in that order; junction bases with no gene match: 8. This CDR3 has 15 amino acids. DNA of the CDR3: TGTGCCTGGAGTGAACGCGGGAGGGCCGGGGAGACCCAGTACTTC. It translates to CAWSERGRAGETQYF.

The chain links TRBV29-1 to TRBJ1-5, with D unresolved. The CDR3 consists of 12 residues. Germline values: CDR1 SQVTM, CDR2 ANQGSEA. Trimming cost V 4 bases and J 0 bases, with 4 bases left between them. In DNA form, the CDR3 reads TGCAGCGTTGGCGCTAGCAATCAGCCCCAGCATTTT. This sequence encodes CSVGASNQPQHF.

This clone was recorded a few times. The chain couples TRBV7-2 to TRBJ1-5; D unclear. The CDR3 consists of 15 residues. Germline V lookup: CDR1 SGHTA, CDR2 FQGNSA. V gave up 3 bases and J gave up 4 bases, with 13 bases separating them. CDR3 sequence reads: CASSFTPEGNQPQHF. The CDR3 DNA reads TGTGCCAGCAGCTTCACACCGGAGGGTAATCAGCCCCAGCATTTT.

The chain is built from TRBV18 and TRBJ1-1, with 9 bases fitting TRBD1. The CDR3 contains 17 residues. CDR1 and CDR2 (germline): KGHSH, LQKENI. With V trimmed by 0 bases and J by 4 bases, 9 bases remained unmatched. CDR3 nucleotides: TGTGCCAGCTCACCACCGAACCGGGACAGGGCTGGCACTGAAGCTTTCTTT. Its translation is CASSPPNRDRAGTEAFF.

In regard to this clone: Distinct nucleotide sequences in the sample also encode this CDR3. This sequence joins TRBV19 and TRBJ2-6, with D maybe TRBD1 (5 bases). Trimming stripped 2 bases from V and 1 base from J, with 6 bases between. This CDR3 spans 15 amino acids. CDR1 and CDR2 from the germline V gene are LNHDA and SQIVND (reference sequence). The CDR3 sequence: CASSISGSGANVLTF. In nucleotides, the CDR3 is TGTGCCAGTAGTATATCAGGGTCTGGGGCCAACGTCCTGACTTTC.

J is TRBJ2-3 and V is TRBV28; D unclear. CDR1 is MDHEN and CDR2 is SYDVKM in the germline V gene. Trimming stripped 10 bases from V and 10 bases from J, with 6 bases between. The CDR3 length is 8 residues. For the CDR3, the DNA is TGTGCCATCTCTCCGCAGTATTTT. Translating gives CAISPQYF.

This chain links TRBV18 with TRBJ2-7, with D possibly matching TRBD2 (6 bases). The V gene lost 6 bases and the J gene lost 0 bases, with 15 bases spanning the gap. CDR3 size: 15 residues. Germline V gene sequence: CDR1 KGHSH, CDR2 LQKENI. The CDR3 loop reads CASSLSSASSYEQYF. The CDR3 DNA is TGTGCCAGCTCGCTTTCTAGCGCCAGCTCCTACGAGCAGTACTTC.

This clone was seen only a few times. J is TRBJ1-2 and V is TRBV4-3; D perhaps matches TRBD1 (5 bases). V was cut by 4 bases and J by 1 base, with 13 bases left in between. Germline loops: CDR1 LGHNA, CDR2 YSLEER. The CDR3 consists of 15 residues. Here the CDR3 DNA reads TGCGCCAGCAGCCGATCGACGCAGGGTAACTATGGCTACACCTTC. Translating it yields CASSRSTQGNYGYTF.

This rearrangement joins TRBV9 to TRBJ2-3; 12 bases are shared with TRBD2. V lost 0 bases, J lost 0 bases, and 5 bases stayed unmatched. The CDR3 spans 18 residues. Germline V gives CDR1 SGDLS, CDR2 YYNGEE. The DNA of the CDR3 is TGTGCCAGCAGCGTAGGGCTAGCGGGGGGGACTAGCACAGATACGCAGTATTTT. Protein: CASSVGLAGGTSTDTQYF.